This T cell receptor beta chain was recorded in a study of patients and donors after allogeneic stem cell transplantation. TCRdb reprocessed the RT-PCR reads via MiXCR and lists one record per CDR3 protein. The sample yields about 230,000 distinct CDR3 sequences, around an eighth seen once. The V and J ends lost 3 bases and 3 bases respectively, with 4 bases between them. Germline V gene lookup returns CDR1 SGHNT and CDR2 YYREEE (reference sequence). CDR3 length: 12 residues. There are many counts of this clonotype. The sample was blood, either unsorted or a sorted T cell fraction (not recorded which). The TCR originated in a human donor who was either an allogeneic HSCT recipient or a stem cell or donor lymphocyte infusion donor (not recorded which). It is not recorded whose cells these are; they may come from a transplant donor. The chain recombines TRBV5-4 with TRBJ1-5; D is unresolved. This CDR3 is CASSYYNQPQHF. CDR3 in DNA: TGTGCCAGCAGCTATTACAATCAGCCCCAGCATTTT.